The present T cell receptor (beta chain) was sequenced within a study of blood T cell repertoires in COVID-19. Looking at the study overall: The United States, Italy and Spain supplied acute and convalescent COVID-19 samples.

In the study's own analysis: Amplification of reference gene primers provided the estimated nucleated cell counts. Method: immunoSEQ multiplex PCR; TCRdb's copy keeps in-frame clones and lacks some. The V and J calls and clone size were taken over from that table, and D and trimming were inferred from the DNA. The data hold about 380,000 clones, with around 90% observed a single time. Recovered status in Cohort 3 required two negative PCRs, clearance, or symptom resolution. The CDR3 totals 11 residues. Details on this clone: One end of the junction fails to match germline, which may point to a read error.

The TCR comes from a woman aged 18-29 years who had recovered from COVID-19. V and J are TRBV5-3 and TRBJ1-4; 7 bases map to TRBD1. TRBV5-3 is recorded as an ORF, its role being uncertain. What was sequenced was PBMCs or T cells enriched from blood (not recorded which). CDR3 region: CARSWTGTEIF. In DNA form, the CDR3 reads TGTGCCAGAAGTTGGACCGGGACAGAGATTTTT.